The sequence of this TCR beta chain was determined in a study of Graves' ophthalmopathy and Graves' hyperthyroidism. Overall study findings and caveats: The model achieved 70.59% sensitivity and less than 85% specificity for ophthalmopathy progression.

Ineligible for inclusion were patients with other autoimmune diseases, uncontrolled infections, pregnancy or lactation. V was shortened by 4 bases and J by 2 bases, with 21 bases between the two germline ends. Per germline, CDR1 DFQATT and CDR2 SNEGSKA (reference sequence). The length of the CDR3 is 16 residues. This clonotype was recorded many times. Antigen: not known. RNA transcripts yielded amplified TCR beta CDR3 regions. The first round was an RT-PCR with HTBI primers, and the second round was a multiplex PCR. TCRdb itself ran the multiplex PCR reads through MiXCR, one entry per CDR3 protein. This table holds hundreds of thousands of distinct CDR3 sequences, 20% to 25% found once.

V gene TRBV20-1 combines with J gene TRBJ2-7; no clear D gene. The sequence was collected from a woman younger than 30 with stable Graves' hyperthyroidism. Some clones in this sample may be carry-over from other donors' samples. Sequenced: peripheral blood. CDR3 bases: TGCAGTGCTACCCTCACCTTGGGCCGGCCACCCTACGAGCAGTACTTC. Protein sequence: CSATLTLGRPPYEQYF.